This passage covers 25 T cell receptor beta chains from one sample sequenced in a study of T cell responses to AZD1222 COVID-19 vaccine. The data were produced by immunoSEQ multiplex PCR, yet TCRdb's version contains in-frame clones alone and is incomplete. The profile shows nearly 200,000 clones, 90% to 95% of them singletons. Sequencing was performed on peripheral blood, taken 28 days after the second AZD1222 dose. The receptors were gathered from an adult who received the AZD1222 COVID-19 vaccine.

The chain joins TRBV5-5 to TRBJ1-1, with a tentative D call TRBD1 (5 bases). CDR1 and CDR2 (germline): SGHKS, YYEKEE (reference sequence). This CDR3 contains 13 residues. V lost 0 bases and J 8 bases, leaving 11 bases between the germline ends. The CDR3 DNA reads TGTGCCAGCAGCTTGGGTGGGACTACCGAAGCTTTCTTT. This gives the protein CASSLGGTTEAFF.

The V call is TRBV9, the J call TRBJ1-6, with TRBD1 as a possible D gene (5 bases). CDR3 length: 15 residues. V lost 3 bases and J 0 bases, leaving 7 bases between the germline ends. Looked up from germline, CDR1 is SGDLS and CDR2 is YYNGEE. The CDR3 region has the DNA TGTGCCAGCAGCGGGGGGTACTCCTATAATTCACCCCTCCACTTT. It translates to CASSGGYSYNSPLHF.

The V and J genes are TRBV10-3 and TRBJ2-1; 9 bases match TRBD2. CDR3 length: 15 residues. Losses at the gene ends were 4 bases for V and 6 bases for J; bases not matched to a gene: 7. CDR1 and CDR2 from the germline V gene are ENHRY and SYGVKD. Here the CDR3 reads CAISASSGGPNEQFF. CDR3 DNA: TGTGCCATCAGTGCGAGCAGCGGGGGGCCCAATGAGCAGTTCTTC.

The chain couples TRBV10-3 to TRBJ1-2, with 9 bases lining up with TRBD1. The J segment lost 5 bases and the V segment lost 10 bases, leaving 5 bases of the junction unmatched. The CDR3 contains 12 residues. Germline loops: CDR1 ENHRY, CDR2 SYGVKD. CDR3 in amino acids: CATLGQGYGYTF. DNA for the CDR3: TGTGCCACGTTGGGACAGGGTTATGGCTACACCTTC.

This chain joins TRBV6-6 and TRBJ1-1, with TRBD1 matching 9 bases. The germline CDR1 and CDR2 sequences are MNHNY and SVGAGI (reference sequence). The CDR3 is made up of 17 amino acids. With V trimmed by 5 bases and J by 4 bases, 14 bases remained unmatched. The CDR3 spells CASSPSDRGTLGTEAFF. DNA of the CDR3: TGTGCCAGCAGTCCTTCGGACAGGGGCACTCTGGGCACTGAAGCTTTCTTT.

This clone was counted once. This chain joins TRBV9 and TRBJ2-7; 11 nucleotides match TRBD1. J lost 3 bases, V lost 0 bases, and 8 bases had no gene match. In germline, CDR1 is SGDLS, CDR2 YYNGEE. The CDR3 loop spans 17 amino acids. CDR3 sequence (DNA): TGTGCCAGCAGCGTAGGGGGGGGACAGGGGGGCCTCTACGAGCAGTACTTC. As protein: CASSVGGGQGGLYEQYF. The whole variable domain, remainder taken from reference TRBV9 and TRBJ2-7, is DSGVTQTPKHLITATGQRVTLRCSPRSGDLSVYWYQQSLDQGLQFLIQYYNGEERAKGNILERFSAQQFPDLHSELNLSSLELGDSALYFCASSVGGGQGGLYEQYFGPGTRLTVT.

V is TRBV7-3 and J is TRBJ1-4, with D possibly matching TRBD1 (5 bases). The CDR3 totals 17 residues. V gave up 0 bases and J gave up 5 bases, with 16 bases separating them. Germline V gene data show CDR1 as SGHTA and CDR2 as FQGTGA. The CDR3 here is CASSLTGDRESNEKLFF. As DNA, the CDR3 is TGTGCCAGCAGCTTAACGGGTGACAGAGAATCAAATGAAAAACTGTTTTTT.

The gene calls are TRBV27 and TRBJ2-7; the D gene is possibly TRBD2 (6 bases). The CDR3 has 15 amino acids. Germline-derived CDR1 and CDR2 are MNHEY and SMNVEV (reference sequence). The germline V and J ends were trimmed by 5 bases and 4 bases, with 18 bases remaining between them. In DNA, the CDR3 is TGTGCCAGCAGTCCTATCGGCCTCGGAGGGTACGAGCAGTACTTC. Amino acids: CASSPIGLGGYEQYF.

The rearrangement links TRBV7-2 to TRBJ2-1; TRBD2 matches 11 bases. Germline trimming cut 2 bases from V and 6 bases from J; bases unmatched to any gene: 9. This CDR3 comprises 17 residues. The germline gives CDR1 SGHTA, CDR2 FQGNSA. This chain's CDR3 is CASSLTPLAGVGNEQFF. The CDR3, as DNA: TGTGCCAGCAGCTTAACCCCACTAGCGGGGGTGGGCAATGAGCAGTTCTTC. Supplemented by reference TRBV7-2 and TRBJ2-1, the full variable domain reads GAGVSQSPSNKVTEKGKDVELRCDPISGHTALYWYRQSLGQGLEFLIYFQGNSAPDKSGLPSDRFSAERTGGSVSTLTIQRTQQEDSAVYLCASSLTPLAGVGNEQFFGPGTRLTVL.

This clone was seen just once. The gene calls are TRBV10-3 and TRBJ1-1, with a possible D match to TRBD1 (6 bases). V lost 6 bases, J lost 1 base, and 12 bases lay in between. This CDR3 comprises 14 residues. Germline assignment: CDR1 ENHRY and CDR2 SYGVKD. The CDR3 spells CAIRSQGKNTEAFF. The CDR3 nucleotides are TGTGCCATCAGGTCACAGGGAAAGAACACTGAAGCTTTCTTT.

The CDR3 DNA follows: TGTGCCAGCAGCGTTGGGACGGGGAATCAGCCCCAGCATTTT. Translated: CASSVGTGNQPQHF. The gene calls are TRBV6-5 and TRBJ1-5; TRBD1 is a possible D gene (5 bases). This CDR3 has 14 residues. CDR1 is MNHEY and CDR2 is SVGAGI in the germline V gene. Trimming took 6 bases from V and 4 from J, leaving 13 bases between them.

CDR3 nucleotides: TGTGCCAGCAGCTTAGAGCTAGCGGGGGAGCAGTACTTC. Translation: CASSLELAGEQYF. This sequence joins TRBV7-3 and TRBJ2-7, with 9 bases matching TRBD2. Per the germline V gene, CDR1 is SGHTA and CDR2 is FQGTGA. This CDR3 has 13 residues. V was clipped by 2 bases and J by 7 bases; unmatched bases: 3.

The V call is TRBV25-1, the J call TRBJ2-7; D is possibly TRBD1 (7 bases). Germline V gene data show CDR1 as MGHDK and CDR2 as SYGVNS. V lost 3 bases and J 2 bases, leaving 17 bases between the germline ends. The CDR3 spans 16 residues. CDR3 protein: CASSEWGDSFPYEQYF. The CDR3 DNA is TGTGCCAGCAGTGAGTGGGGGGACAGCTTTCCCTACGAGCAGTACTTC.

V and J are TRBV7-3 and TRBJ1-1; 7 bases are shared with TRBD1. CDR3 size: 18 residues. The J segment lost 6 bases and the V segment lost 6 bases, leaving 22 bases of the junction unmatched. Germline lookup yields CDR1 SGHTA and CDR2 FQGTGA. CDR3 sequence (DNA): TGTGCCAGCAGACCTGGAAAGCGACAGGGTTTTGGGGATTCTGAAGCTTTCTTT. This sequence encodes CASRPGKRQGFGDSEAFF.

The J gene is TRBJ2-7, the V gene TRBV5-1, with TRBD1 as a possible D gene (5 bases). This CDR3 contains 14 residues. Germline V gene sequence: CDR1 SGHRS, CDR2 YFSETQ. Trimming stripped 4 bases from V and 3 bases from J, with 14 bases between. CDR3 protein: CASSPTSDSYEQYF. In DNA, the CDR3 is TGCGCCAGCAGCCCCACAAGCGACAGCTACGAGCAGTACTTC.

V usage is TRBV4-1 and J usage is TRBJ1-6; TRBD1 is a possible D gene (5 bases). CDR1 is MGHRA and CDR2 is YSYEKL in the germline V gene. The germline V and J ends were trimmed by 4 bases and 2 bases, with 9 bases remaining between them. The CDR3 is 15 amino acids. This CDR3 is CASSLGETYNSPLHF. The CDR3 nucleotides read TGCGCCAGCAGCCTAGGGGAAACCTATAATTCACCCCTCCACTTT.

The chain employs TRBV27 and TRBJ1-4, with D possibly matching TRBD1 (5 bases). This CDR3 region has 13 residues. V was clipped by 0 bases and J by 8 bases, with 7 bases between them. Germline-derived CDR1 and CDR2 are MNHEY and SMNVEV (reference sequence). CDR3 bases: TGTGCCAGCAGTTTATCCAGGGAGGAAAAACTGTTTTTT. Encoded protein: CASSLSREEKLFF.

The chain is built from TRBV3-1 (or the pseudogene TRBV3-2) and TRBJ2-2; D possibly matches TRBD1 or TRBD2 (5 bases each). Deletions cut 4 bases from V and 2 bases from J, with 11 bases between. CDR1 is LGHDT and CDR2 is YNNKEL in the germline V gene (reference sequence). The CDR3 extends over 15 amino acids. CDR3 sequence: CASSRRDLNTGELFF. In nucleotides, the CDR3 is TGTGCCAGCAGCCGCCGGGACCTCAACACCGGGGAGCTGTTTTTT.

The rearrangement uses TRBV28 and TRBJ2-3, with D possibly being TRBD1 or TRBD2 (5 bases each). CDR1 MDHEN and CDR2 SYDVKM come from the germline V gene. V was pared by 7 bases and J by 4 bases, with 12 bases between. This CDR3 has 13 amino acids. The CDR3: CASNIRGADTQYF. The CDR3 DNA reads TGTGCCAGCAATATACGGGGCGCAGATACGCAGTATTTT.

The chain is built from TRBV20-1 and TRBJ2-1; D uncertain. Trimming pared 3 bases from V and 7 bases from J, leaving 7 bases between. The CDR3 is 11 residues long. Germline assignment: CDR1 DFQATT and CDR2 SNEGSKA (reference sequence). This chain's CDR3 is CSARWVNEQFF. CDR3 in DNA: TGCAGTGCTAGGTGGGTGAATGAGCAGTTCTTC.

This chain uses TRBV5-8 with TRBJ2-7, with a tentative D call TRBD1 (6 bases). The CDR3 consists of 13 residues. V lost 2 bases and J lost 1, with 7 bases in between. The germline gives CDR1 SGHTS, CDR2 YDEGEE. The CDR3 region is CASSFGTSYEQYF. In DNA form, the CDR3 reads TGTGCCAGCAGCTTTGGGACATCCTACGAGCAGTACTTC.

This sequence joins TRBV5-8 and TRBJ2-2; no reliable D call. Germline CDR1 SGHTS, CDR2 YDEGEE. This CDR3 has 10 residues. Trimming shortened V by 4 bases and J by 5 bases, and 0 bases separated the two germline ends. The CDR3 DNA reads TGTGCCAGCAGCACCGGGGAGCTGTTTTTT. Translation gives CASSTGELFF. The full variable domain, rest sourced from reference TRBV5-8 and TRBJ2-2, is EAGVTQSPTHLIKTRGQQATLRCSPISGHTSVYWYQQALGLGLQFLLWYDEGEERNRGNFPPRFSGRQFPNYSSELNVNALELEDSALYLCASSTGELFFGEGSRLTVL.

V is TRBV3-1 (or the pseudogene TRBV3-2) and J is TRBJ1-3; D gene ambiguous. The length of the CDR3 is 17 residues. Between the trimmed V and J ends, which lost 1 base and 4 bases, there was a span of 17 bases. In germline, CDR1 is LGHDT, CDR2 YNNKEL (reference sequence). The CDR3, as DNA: TGTGCCAGCAGCCAAGGGGTCCCGAAGGGATTGGGAAACACCATATATTTT. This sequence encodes CASSQGVPKGLGNTIYF.

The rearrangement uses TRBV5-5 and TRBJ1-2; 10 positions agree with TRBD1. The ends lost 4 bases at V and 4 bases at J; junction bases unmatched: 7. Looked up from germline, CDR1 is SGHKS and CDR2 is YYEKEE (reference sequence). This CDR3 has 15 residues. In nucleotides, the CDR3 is TGTGCCAGCAGCCTGGGACAGGGGTCGGGCTATGGCTACACCTTC. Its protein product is CASSLGQGSGYGYTF.

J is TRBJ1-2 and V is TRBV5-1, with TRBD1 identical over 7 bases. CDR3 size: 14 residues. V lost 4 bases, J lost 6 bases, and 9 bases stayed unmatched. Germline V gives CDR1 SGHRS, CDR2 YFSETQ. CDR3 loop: CASSQTSGGNGYTF. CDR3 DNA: TGCGCCAGCAGCCAGACTTCAGGGGGGAATGGCTACACCTTC.